The TCR beta chain described here comes from a study of T-cell reconstitution after alpha-beta-depleted transplantation in children. Germline CDR1 reads SQVTM; CDR2 reads ANQGSEA. The J segment lost 5 bases and the V segment lost 4 bases, leaving 5 bases of the junction unmatched. The CDR3 runs 13 residues. It was with unique molecular identifiers that the TCRbeta library was prepared. TCRdb re-called the PCR reads with MiXCR, one entry per CDR3 protein. The repertoire holds about 350,000 distinct CDR3 sequences, with about an eighth as singletons. V usage is TRBV29-1 and J usage is TRBJ1-1; 9 bases line up with TRBD1. This specimen consisted of PBMCs, obtained from the stem cell graft. This receptor was obtained from a human donor who donated a stem cell graft to a child with Fanconi anemia. The DNA of the CDR3 is TGCAGCGTTGCCGACAGGGGGTGGACTGAAGCTTTCTTT. This codes for CSVADRGWTEAFF.